This record covers a single T cell receptor beta chain. What it binds is not known. The data stem from a study of T cell responses to AZD1222 COVID-19 vaccine. General study points: Following two doses of AZD1222, Spike-specific TCR breadth and depth rose. Regions left unmutated in variants are reportedly the target of nearly half of spike-specific TCRs. Clonal diversity may have been underestimated, and the donors were mostly white British, with more females than males. The study sampled repertoires only after the peak T cell response.

The germline V gene encodes CDR1 ENHRY and CDR2 SYGVKD. This CDR3 has 14 residues. V lost 3 bases, J lost 6 bases, and 5 bases stayed unmatched. Sequenced by immunoSEQ multiplex PCR; TCRdb stores in-frame clones only, minus some. The sample lists 150,000 or so clones; 70% to 90% were seen once. The gene calls are TRBV10-3 and TRBJ1-2, with 9 bases that match TRBD1. Sample: peripheral blood, taken on day 0 of AZD1222 vaccination. The TCR was taken from an adult in good health. CDR3 in amino acids: CAISDSQGADGYTF. The CDR3 DNA reads TGTGCCATCAGTGACTCACAGGGGGCAGATGGCTACACCTTC.